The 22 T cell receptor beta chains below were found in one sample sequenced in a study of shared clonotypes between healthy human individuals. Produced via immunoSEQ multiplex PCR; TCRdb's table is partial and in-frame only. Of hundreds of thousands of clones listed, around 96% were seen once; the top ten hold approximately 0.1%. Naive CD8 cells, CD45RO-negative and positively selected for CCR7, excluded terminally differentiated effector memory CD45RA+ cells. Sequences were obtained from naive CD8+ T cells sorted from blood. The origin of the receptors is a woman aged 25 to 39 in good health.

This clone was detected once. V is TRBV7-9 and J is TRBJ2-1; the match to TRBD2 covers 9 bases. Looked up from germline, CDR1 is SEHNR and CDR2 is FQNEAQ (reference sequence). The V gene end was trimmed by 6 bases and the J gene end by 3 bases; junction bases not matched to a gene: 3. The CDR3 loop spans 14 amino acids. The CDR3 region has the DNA TGTGCCAGCAGGGGTAGCGGGAGCTACAATGAGCAGTTCTTC. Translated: CASRGSGSYNEQFF. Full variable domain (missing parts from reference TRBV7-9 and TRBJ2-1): DTGVSQNPRHKITKRGQNVTFRCDPISEHNRLYWYRQTLGQGPEFLTYFQNEAQLEKSRLLSDRFSAERPKGSFSTLEIQRTEQGDSAMYLCASRGSGSYNEQFFGPGTRLTVL.

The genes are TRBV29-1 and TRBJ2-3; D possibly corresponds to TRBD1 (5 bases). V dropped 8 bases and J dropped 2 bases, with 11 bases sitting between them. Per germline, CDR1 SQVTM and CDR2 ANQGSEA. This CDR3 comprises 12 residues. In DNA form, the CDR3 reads TGCAGCACCGCAGGGATCACAGATACGCAGTATTTT. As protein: CSTAGITDTQYF.

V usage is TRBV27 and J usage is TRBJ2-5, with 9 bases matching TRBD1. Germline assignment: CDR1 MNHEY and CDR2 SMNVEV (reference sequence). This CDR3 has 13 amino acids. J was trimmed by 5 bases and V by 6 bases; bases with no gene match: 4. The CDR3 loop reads CASRGGTGETQYF. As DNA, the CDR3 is TGTGCCAGCAGGGGCGGGACAGGGGAGACCCAGTACTTC.

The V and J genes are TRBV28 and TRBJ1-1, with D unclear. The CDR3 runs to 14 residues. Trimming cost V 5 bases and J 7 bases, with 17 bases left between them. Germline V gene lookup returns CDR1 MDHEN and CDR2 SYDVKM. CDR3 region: CASSPVEEGGEAFF. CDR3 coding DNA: TGTGCCAGCAGTCCGGTGGAGGAGGGTGGTGAAGCTTTCTTT.

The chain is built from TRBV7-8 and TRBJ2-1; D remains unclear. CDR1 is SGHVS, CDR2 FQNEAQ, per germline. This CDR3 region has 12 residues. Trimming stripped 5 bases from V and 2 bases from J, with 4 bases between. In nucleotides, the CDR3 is TGTGCCAGCAGCGGAGCCTACAATGAGCAGTTCTTC. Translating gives CASSGAYNEQFF.

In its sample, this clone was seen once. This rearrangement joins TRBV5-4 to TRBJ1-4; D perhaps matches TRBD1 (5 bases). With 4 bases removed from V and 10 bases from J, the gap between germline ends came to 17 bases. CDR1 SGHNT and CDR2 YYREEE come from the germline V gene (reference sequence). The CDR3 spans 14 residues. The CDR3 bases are TGTGCCAGCAGCCCCGACGGGGCTTGGGGAAAACTGTTTTTT. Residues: CASSPDGAWGKLFF. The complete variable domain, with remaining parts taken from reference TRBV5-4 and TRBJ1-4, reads ETGVTQSPTHLIKTRGQQVTLRCSSQSGHNTVSWYQQALGQGPQFIFQYYREEENGRGNFPPRFSGLQFPNYSSELNVNALELDDSALYLCASSPDGAWGKLFFGSGTQLSVL.

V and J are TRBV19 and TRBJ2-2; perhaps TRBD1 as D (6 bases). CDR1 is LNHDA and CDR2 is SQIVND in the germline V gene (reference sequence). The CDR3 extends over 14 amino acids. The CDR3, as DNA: TGTGTCACTAGGCCGCAGGGGCTGGCCGGGGAGCTGTTTTTT. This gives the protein CVTRPQGLAGELFF. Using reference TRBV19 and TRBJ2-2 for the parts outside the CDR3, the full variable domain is DGGITQSPKYLFRKEGQNVTLSCEQNLNHDAMYWYRQDPGQGLRLIYYSQIVNDFQKGDIAEGYSVSREKKESFPLTVTSAQKNPTAFYLCVTRPQGLAGELFFGEGSRLTVL.

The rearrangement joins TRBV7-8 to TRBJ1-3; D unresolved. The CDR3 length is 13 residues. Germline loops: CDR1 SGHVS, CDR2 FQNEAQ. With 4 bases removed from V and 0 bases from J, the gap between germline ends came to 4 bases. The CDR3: CASSWDSGNTIYF. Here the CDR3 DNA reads TGTGCCAGCAGCTGGGACTCTGGAAACACCATATATTTT.

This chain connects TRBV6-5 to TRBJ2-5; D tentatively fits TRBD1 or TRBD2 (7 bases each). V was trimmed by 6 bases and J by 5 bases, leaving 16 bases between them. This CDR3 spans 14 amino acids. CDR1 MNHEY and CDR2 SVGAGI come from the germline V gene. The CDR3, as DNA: TGTGCCAGCAGCCCCACAGGGGAGGGGGAGACCCAGTACTTC. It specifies CASSPTGEGETQYF.

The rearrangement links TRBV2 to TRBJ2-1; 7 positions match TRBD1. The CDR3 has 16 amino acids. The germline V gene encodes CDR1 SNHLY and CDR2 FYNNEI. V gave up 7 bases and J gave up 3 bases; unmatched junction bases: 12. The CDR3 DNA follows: TGTGCCAGCACCCCATCCGGGACAGCCAACTACAATGAGCAGTTCTTC. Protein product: CASTPSGTANYNEQFF.

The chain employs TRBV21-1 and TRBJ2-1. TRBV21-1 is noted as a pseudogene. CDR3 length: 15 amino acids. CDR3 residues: CASQRGGPGDNEQFF. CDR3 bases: TGTGCCAGCCAGCGCGGAGGGCCAGGGGACAATGAGCAGTTCTTC.

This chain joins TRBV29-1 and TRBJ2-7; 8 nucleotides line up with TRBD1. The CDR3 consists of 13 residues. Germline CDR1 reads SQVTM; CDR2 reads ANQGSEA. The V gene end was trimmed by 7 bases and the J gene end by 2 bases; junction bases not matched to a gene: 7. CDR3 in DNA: TGCAGCGCAGGACAGGGCGTAACCTACGAGCAGTACTTC. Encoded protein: CSAGQGVTYEQYF.

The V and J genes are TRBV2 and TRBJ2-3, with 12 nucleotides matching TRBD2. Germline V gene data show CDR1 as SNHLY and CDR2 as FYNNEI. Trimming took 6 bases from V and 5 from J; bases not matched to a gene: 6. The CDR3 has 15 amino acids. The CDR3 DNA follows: TGTGCCAGCAGGTACGGGACTAGCGGGCGAGATACGCAGTATTTT. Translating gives CASRYGTSGRDTQYF.

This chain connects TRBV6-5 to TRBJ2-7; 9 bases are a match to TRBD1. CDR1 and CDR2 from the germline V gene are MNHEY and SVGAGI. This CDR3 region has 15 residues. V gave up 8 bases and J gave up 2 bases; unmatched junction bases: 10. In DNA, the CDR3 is TGTGCCAGCTCGCGGCCGGGACAGGGAACCTACGAGCAGTACTTC. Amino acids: CASSRPGQGTYEQYF.

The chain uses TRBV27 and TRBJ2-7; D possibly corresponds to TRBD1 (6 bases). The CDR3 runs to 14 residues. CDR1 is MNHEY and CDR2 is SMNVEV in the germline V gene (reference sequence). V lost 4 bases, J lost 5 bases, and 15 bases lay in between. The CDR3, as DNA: TGTGCCAGCAGTTCCCACCAGACAGGTGACGAGCAGTACTTC. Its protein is CASSSHQTGDEQYF.

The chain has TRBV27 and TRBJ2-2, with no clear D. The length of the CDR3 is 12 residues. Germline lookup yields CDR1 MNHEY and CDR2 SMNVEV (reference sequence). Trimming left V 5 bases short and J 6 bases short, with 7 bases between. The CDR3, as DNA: TGTGCCAGCAGTACCTTAGCCGGGGAGCTGTTTTTT. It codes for CASSTLAGELFF.

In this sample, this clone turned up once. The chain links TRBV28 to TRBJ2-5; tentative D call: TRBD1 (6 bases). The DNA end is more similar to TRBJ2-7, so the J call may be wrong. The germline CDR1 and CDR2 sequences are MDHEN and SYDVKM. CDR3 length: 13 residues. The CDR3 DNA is TGTGCCAGCTGGGGGCAGACCTCCTACGAGCAGTACTTC. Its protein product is CASWGQTSYEQYF.

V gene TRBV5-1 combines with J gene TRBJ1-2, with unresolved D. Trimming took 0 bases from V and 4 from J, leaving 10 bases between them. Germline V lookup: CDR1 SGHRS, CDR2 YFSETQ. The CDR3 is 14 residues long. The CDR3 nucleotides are TGCGCCAGCAGCTTGGGAGGAATCGGCTATGGCTACACCTTC. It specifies CASSLGGIGYGYTF.

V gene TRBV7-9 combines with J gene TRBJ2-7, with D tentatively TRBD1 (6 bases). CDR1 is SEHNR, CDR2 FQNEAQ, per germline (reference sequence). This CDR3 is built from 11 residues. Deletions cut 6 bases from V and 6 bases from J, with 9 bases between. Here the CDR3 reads CASRGAVEQYF. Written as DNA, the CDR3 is TGTGCCAGCAGGGGGGCTGTCGAGCAGTACTTC.

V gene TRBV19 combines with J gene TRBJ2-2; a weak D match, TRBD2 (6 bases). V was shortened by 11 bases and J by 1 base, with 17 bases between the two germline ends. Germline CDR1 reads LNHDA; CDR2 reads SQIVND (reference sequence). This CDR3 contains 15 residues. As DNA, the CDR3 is TGTGCCGGAGCATGGGGACTGAAGAACACCGGGGAGCTGTTTTTT. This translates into CAGAWGLKNTGELFF.

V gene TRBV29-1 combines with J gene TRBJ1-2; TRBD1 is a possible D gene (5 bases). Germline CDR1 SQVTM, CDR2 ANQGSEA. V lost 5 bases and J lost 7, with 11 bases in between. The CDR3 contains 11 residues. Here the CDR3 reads CSVRFQGGYTF. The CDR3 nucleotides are TGCAGCGTTAGGTTCCAGGGTGGCTACACCTTC.

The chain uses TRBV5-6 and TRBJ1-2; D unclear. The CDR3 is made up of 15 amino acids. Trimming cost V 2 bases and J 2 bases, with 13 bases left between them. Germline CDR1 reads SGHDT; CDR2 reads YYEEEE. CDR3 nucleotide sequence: TGTGCCAGCAGCTTCGCGGGGTCGACCAACTATGGCTACACCTTC. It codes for CASSFAGSTNYGYTF.